The 13 T cell receptor beta chains below come from one sample, sequenced in a study of T cells in Graves' hyperthyroidism and ophthalmopathy. From RNA transcripts, TCR beta CDR3 regions were amplified. The study used the HTBI primer set for a first-round RT-PCR of the TCR CDR3. TCRdb re-called the multiplex PCR reads through MiXCR, storing one row per CDR3 protein. The sample records some 250,000 distinct CDR3 sequences, roughly 15% being singletons. The sample comprised blood. All receptors derive from a woman in her forties with Graves' hyperthyroidism that later progressed to Graves' ophthalmopathy.

The chain couples TRBV6-2 or TRBV6-3 to TRBJ1-1; possible D gene TRBD1, 6 bases. Trimming shortened V by 7 bases and J by 7 bases, and 10 bases separated the two germline ends. The germline V gene encodes CDR1 MNHEY and CDR2 SVGEGT. The length of the CDR3 is 11 residues. The CDR3 is CASIADSEAFF. The CDR3 region has the DNA TGTGCCAGCATCGCGGACAGTGAAGCTTTCTTT.

In its sample, this clonotype was seen many times. The chain links TRBV6-1 to TRBJ1-1, with 8 bases lining up with TRBD1. This CDR3 is built from 17 residues. Germline CDR1 MNHNS, CDR2 SASEGT. The V and J ends lost 6 bases and 0 bases, in that order; junction bases with no gene match: 12. DNA for the CDR3: TGTGCCAGCAGAAAAACGGGACAGGCTCGCCTGAACACTGAAGCTTTCTTT. It is translated as CASRKTGQARLNTEAFF.

This clonotype appeared many times. The chain uses TRBV12-3 or TRBV12-4 and TRBJ2-7; the D is unclear. The CDR3 has 15 amino acids. V lost 2 bases, J lost 2 bases, and 13 bases lay in between. Written as DNA, the CDR3 is TGTGCCAGCAGTTTATGGTCGAAACCAACCTACGAGCAGTACTTC. Translation gives CASSLWSKPTYEQYF.

This clonotype was observed many times. The chain uses TRBV9 and TRBJ2-6; D is undetermined. The germline CDR1 and CDR2 sequences are SGDLS and YYNGEE. Trimming shortened V by 4 bases and J by 0 bases, and 5 bases separated the two germline ends. The CDR3 has 14 residues. The CDR3 coding sequence is TGTGCCAGCAGCTCAAGCTCTGGGGCCAACGTCCTGACTTTC. This sequence encodes CASSSSSGANVLTF.

This clonotype was observed at least ten times. This chain connects TRBV2 to TRBJ2-6; no clear D. This CDR3 region has 15 residues. Trimming left V 7 bases short and J 0 bases short, with 10 bases between. Germline-derived CDR1 and CDR2 are SNHLY and FYNNEI. CDR3 bases: TGTGCCAGCACGGAACACCACTCTGGGGCCAACGTCCTGACTTTC. It yields the protein CASTEHHSGANVLTF. Full variable domain (rest looked up from reference TRBV2 and TRBJ2-6): EPEVTQTPSHQVTQMGQEVILRCVPISNHLYFYWYRQILGQKVEFLVSFYNNEISEKSEIFDDQFSVERPDGSNFTLKIRSTKLEDSAMYFCASTEHHSGANVLTFGAGSRLTVL.

To note about this clonotype: Since a much larger clone is just one base distant, this may be a read error. The V call is TRBV28, the J call TRBJ2-2; the D call may be TRBD1 or TRBD2 (5 bases each). Looked up from germline, CDR1 is MDHEN and CDR2 is SYDVKM. The CDR3 contains 17 residues. The CDR3, as DNA: TGTGCCAGCAGTTCCCAGACAGACTACTCGAACACCGGGGAGCTGTCTTTT. This encodes CASSSQTDYSNTGELSF.

At least ten counts were recorded for this clonotype. The chain employs TRBV20-1 and TRBJ1-1, with D possibly TRBD1 on 5 matching bases. The germline V gene encodes CDR1 DFQATT and CDR2 SNEGSKA (reference sequence). CDR3 length equals 14 residues. Trimming left V 5 bases short and J 4 bases short, with 17 bases between. CDR3 DNA sequence: TGCAGTGCTTTCGGTAGGGGCTGGAGCACTGAAGCTTTCTTT. Its protein is CSAFGRGWSTEAFF.

At least ten counts were recorded for this clonotype. The chain employs TRBV12-3 or TRBV12-4 and TRBJ1-1, with 9 bases matching TRBD1. Losses at the gene ends were 5 bases for V and 3 bases for J; bases not matched to a gene: 7. The CDR3 contains 15 residues. The CDR3 nucleotides are TGTGCCAGCAGTGACAGGGGGAATTGGGACACTGAAGCTTTCTTT. Its protein product is CASSDRGNWDTEAFF.

This clonotype was seen many times. The rearrangement links TRBV19 to TRBJ1-5; TRBD1 matches at 8 bases. This CDR3 is 15 amino acids long. J gave up 3 bases and V 1 base, and 2 bases lay outside the gene matches. The V gene's germline CDR1 is LNHDA and CDR2 SQIVND (reference sequence). Here the CDR3 reads CASSIGQGYNQPQHF. CDR3 sequence (DNA): TGTGCCAGTAGTATAGGACAGGGGTACAATCAGCCCCAGCATTTT.

This clonotype came up many times. The genes are TRBV10-3 and TRBJ2-1; 7 bases fit TRBD2. This CDR3 has 15 residues. CDR1 is ENHRY and CDR2 is SYGVKD in the germline V gene. Losses at the gene ends were 3 bases for V and 4 bases for J; bases not matched to a gene: 6. In DNA form, the CDR3 reads TGTGCCATCAGTGAAGGGCTAGCGGAATACAATGAGCAGTTCTTC. This translates into CAISEGLAEYNEQFF.

There are many counts of this clonotype. The chain has TRBV27 and TRBJ1-1; D unresolved. Trimming cost V 9 bases and J 6 bases, with 17 bases left between them. CDR3 size: 13 residues. The V gene's germline CDR1 is MNHEY and CDR2 SMNVEV (reference sequence). CDR3 bases: TGTGCCAGAGCCAAGGTTTGGGCGGCTGAAGCTTTCTTT. This sequence encodes CARAKVWAAEAFF.

This clonotype appeared a few times. The CDR3 DNA reads TGTGCCACCAGCAGAGATGGGGAGTCCTCCTACAATGAGCAGTTCTTC. This sequence encodes CATSRDGESSYNEQFF. This chain links TRBV15 with TRBJ2-1, with D perhaps matching TRBD2 (5 bases). V lost 0 bases and J lost 0, with 9 bases in between. Germline assignment: CDR1 LNHNV and CDR2 YYDKDF (reference sequence). The CDR3 runs 16 residues.

This clonotype has ten or more counts. The rearrangement links TRBV3-1 to TRBJ2-5, with TRBD2 matching over 7 bases. The V gene's germline CDR1 is LGHDT and CDR2 YNNKEL (reference sequence). V was clipped by 1 base and J by 5 bases; unmatched bases: 4. The CDR3 has 14 amino acids. As DNA, the CDR3 is TGTGCCAGCAGCCAAGGGGAGGGCGTCGAGACCCAGTACTTC. This encodes CASSQGEGVETQYF.